In this sample, the clone carrying this TCR beta chain turned up a few times. The antigen is unknown. The sample belongs to a study of T cell repertoires in ileal Crohn's disease. Study at large: Thiopurines (around twelve) or anti-TNF agents (approximately 20) were given postoperatively to about half. Overall study findings and caveats: Active smokers at surgery had more clonal expansions than non-smokers.

Produced via immunoSEQ multiplex PCR; TCRdb's table is partial and in-frame only. The table has 4,000 to 6,000 clones, approximately 80% seen once. This CDR3 contains 12 residues. The ends lost 4 bases at V and 7 bases at J; junction bases unmatched: 3. The germline V gene encodes CDR1 SGHRS and CDR2 YFSETQ. The receptor was isolated from an adult with Crohn's disease. The sample taken for sequencing was ileal tissue. This rearrangement joins TRBV5-1 to TRBJ1-2; 8 bases align to TRBD1. The CDR3 bases are TGCGCCAGCAGCATGGACAGGGTTGGCTACACCTTC. Translated: CASSMDRVGYTF.